This passage covers 2 T cell receptor beta chains from one sample sequenced in a study of high-grade serous ovarian cancer treatment subgroups. Tumor samples were obtained before definitive surgery or chemotherapy. The repertoire was sequenced with immunoSEQ multiplex PCR; TCRdb's copy has only in-frame clones and lacks some. Among 12,000 or so clones, 88% were seen once, and the ten largest hold approximately 3%. The sample was tumor tissue. These receptors all come from a human donor with high-grade serous ovarian cancer.

The genes are TRBV7-9 and TRBJ2-3; TRBD2 agrees at 10 bases. Germline CDR1 is SEHNR and CDR2 is FQNEAQ (reference sequence). The CDR3 is 16 amino acids. V was clipped by 0 bases and J by 2 bases; unmatched bases: 2. The CDR3 region has the DNA TGTGCCAGCAGCTTAGCTAGCGGGGGGCCCACAGATACGCAGTATTTT. Amino acids: CASSLASGGPTDTQYF.

The V call is TRBV5-6, the J call TRBJ2-7; D is tentatively TRBD1 or TRBD2 (7 bases each). The germline gives CDR1 SGHDT, CDR2 YYEEEE. The V gene lost 1 base and the J gene lost 4 bases, with 15 bases spanning the gap. The CDR3 spans 15 residues. CDR3 nucleotides: TGTGCCAGCAGCTTGAGAAGCAGGGGGGGTTACGAGCAGTACTTC. Its protein is CASSLRSRGGYEQYF.